These T cell receptor beta chains were read from a single sample in a study of blood T cell repertoires in COVID-19. TCRdb keeps only in-frame clones here, not all; method: immunoSEQ multiplex PCR. The sample comprises 300,000 to 450,000 clones, about 85% of which are singletons, and roughly 3.9% rests with the top ten. The source material was peripheral blood. These receptors were obtained from a woman between 18 and 29 years old with acute or convalescent COVID-19. Each CDR3 is given with its conserved first and last residue. The D gene is left open where the match is weak. Not all rows give a size; the values are once, few, many and, for expanded clones, a class.

v_gene	abundance	d_gene	j_gene	CDR3nt	CDR3aa
TRBV6-4	-	TRBD2	TRBJ2-2	TGTGCCAGCAGTGTTGGGCGGGAGGCCCACACCGGGGAGCTGTTTTTT	CASSVGREAHTGELFF
TRBV19	once	-	TRBJ1-4	TGTGCCAGTAGTATAGGACAGCGGGAAACTAATGAAAAACTGTTTTTT	CASSIGQRETNEKLFF
TRBV3-1/TRBV3-2	-	TRBD1	TRBJ1-2	TGTGCCAGCAGCCCCCTGGACAGGGGACACTATGGCTACACCTTC	CASSPLDRGHYGYTF
TRBV28	-	-	TRBJ2-3	TGTGCCAGCAGGGGACTCACAGATACGCAGTATTTT	CASRGLTDTQYF
TRBV7-2	once	-	TRBJ2-7	TGTGCCAGCAGCTTAGGGTTGGCAGTTTACGAGCAGTACTTC	CASSLGLAVYEQYF
TRBV6-7	-	-	TRBJ1-5	TGTGCCAGCAGTTACTCGTGGGCGAATAGCAATCAGCCCCAGCATTTT	CASSYSWANSNQPQHF
TRBV30	-	-	TRBJ1-4	TGTGCCTGGAGTGTACTGGGGTGGACAGTCATTAATGAAAAACTGTTTTTT	CAWSVLGWTVINEKLFF
TRBV4-1	-	TRBD2	TRBJ2-7	TGCGCCAGCAGCCGGCTAACCGGGACTAGCGGTTCCTACGAGCAGTACTTC	CASSRLTGTSGSYEQYF
TRBV5-1	-	-	TRBJ2-5	TGCGCCAGCAGTCGCGGAACTCAAGAGACCCAGTACTTC	CASSRGTQETQYF
TRBV15	-	-	TRBJ2-5	TGTGCCACCAGCAGAGATCCAGCGGCGGGGCAAGAGACCCAGTACTTC	CATSRDPAAGQETQYF
TRBV4-1	-	TRBD2	TRBJ2-5	TGCGCCAGCAGCCTTATACTAGCGGGAGGTTCTAGGGAGACCCAGTACTTC	CASSLILAGGSRETQYF
TRBV3-1/TRBV3-2	-	-	TRBJ1-1	TGTGCCAGCAGCCAATTTTCCCGGACCGAGGGAGCTTTCTTT	CASSQFSRTEGAFF
TRBV9	-	TRBD1	TRBJ1-2	TGTGCCAGCAGCACTCGTCCGGGACAGGGGGCGACCTTC	CASSTRPGQGATF
TRBV6-4	-	TRBD1	TRBJ2-3	TGTGCCAGCAGTGACTCGATCGAGGGGGCTACGCAGTATTTT	CASSDSIEGATQYF
TRBV5-1	-	-	TRBJ1-4	TGCGCCAGCAGCCGGCCAGACTCGCGAGGGTTTTTT	CASSRPDSRGFF
TRBV19	-	-	TRBJ2-2	TGTGCCACCGGGAGCTGGAGGGAGCTGTTTTTT	CATGSWRELFF
TRBV6-2/TRBV6-3	-	-	TRBJ2-6	TGTGCCAGCAGTCGGACTGACTCTGGGGCCAACGTCCTGACTTTC	CASSRTDSGANVLTF
TRBV9	-	TRBD2	TRBJ2-7	TGTGCCAGCAGCCCCCTAGCGGGCCACGAGCAGTACTTC	CASSPLAGHEQYF
TRBV30	-	-	TRBJ1-2	TGTGCCTGGGGGGACTTCCGTGGCTACACCTTC	CAWGDFRGYTF
TRBV5-1	-	-	TRBJ1-5	TGCGCCAGCAGCTTGGGGGGCGAGAATCAGCCCCAGCATTTT	CASSLGGENQPQHF
TRBV6-5	-	TRBD2	TRBJ2-3	TGTGCCAGCAATAGCGGGAGGGCCTCCGCAGATACGCAGTATTTT	CASNSGRASADTQYF
TRBV28	-	TRBD1	TRBJ2-7	TGTGCCAGCAGCCGGACAGGGTCGGGCTACGAGCAGTACTTC	CASSRTGSGYEQYF
TRBV2	-	TRBD1	TRBJ1-6	TGTGCCAGCGGGGGGACAGGACTTAATTCACCCCTCCACTTT	CASGGTGLNSPLHF
TRBV5-1	-	TRBD1	TRBJ2-6	TGCGCCAGCAGCCCGGTCCAGGGGGCCACACCTGGGGCCAACGTCCTGACTTTC	CASSPVQGATPGANVLTF
TRBV28	-	TRBD2	TRBJ2-2	TGTGCCAGCAGTTTCTTCGGACTAGTCCACACCGGGGAGCTGTTTTTT	CASSFFGLVHTGELFF
TRBV29-1	-	-	TRBJ2-5	TGCAGCCTGATGACTGAGCAAGAGACCCAGTACTTC	CSLMTEQETQYF
TRBV18	-	-	TRBJ1-2	TGTGCCAGCTCACCCGGGGGACTCATTGGTTATGGCTACACCTTC	CASSPGGLIGYGYTF
TRBV5-6	-	-	TRBJ1-5	TGTGCCAGCAGCTTCCAGGGCTACAATCAGCCCCAGCATTTT	CASSFQGYNQPQHF
TRBV11-2	-	-	TRBJ1-3	TGTGCCAGCAGCCCAACGACAGACTCTGGAAACACCATATATTTT	CASSPTTDSGNTIYF
TRBV5-8	-	TRBD1	TRBJ1-5	TGTGCCAGCAGCTTGTATGGGGACAGGGATCAGCCCCAGCATTTT	CASSLYGDRDQPQHF
TRBV6-5	-	-	TRBJ2-3	TGTGCCAGCAGTTCTTCAGGGGAGTGGGATACGCAGTATTTT	CASSSSGEWDTQYF
TRBV14	-	-	TRBJ1-2	TGTGCCAGCAGCCAAGGCCTGACAACTAGCTCATTC	CASSQGLTTSSF
TRBV5-1	-	-	TRBJ2-7	TGCGCCAGCAGCCCCCGGGGGGCGGATTCCTACGAGCAGTACTTC	CASSPRGADSYEQYF
TRBV10-3	once	TRBD1	TRBJ1-2	TGTGCCGCCTCGGGACAGCCTAACTATGGCTACACCTTC	CAASGQPNYGYTF
TRBV9	-	-	TRBJ2-1	TGTGCCAGCAGCCCCTCGCTAGCGTATTACAATGAGCAGTTCTTC	CASSPSLAYYNEQFF
TRBV7-9	-	-	TRBJ1-4	TGTGCCAGCAGCCCACCCCTAGGGGGTGAAAAACTGTTTTTT	CASSPPLGGEKLFF
TRBV19	-	-	TRBJ1-2	TGTGCCAGTAGTATAACCCCCCAGGGGCTTAACTATGGCTACACCTTC	CASSITPQGLNYGYTF
TRBV28	-	-	TRBJ1-1	TGTGCCAGCAGTCCCTACGACAGTGAAGCTTTCTTT	CASSPYDSEAFF
TRBV5-6	once	TRBD1	TRBJ2-7	TGTGCCAGCAGCCGCAGGCAGGACAGGGTTACCTACGAGCAGTACTTC	CASSRRQDRVTYEQYF
TRBV12-5	-	-	TRBJ1-3	TGTGCTAGTGGTTCCCGTCAGTTCCTCTCTGGAAACACCATATATTTT	CASGSRQFLSGNTIYF
TRBV19	-	TRBD1	TRBJ1-5	TGTGCCAGTAGTATAGATTTTTCAGGGGGAACTCAGCCCCAGCATTTT	CASSIDFSGGTQPQHF
TRBV3-1/TRBV3-2	-	-	TRBJ2-2	TGTGCCAGCCCCCGCCCTCCCGACAGGATCGGGGAGCTGTTTTTT	CASPRPPDRIGELFF
TRBV19	once	-	TRBJ1-1	TGTGCCAGTAGTTTAAGACAGGCGGCGACTTTGTACACTGAAGCTTTCTTT	CASSLRQAATLYTEAFF
TRBV3-1/TRBV3-2	-	-	TRBJ1-5	TGTGCCAGCAGCCAGGGACATAATAATCAGCCCCAGCATTTT	CASSQGHNNQPQHF
TRBV9	-	TRBD1	TRBJ1-1	TGTGCCAGCAGCGTACAGGGGGCCGGCACTGAAGCTTTCTTT	CASSVQGAGTEAFF
TRBV5-4	-	TRBD1	TRBJ2-5	TGTGCCAGCAGCTTCCAGGGGGCCCAGTACTTC	CASSFQGAQYF
TRBV1	-	-	TRBJ1-2	TGCACCAGCAGCCGGGAAGACAGGCCCTTGGGCTACACCTTC	CTSSREDRPLGYTF
TRBV5-6	-	TRBD2	TRBJ2-1	TGTGCCAGCAGCTGGGCGACTAGCGGGAGCTACAATGAGCAGTTCTTC	CASSWATSGSYNEQFF
TRBV5-4	-	TRBD1	TRBJ1-2	TGTGCCAGCAGAGATGACAGGGGCGTTAACTATGGCTACACCTTC	CASRDDRGVNYGYTF
TRBV2	-	-	TRBJ1-5	TGTGCCAGCAGTGGGACAGTTAATCAGCCCCAGCATTTT	CASSGTVNQPQHF
TRBV6-6	-	TRBD1	TRBJ1-1	TGTGCCAGCAGAAGCGACAGGGATAACACTGAAGCTTTCTTT	CASRSDRDNTEAFF
TRBV30	-	-	TRBJ1-5	TGTGCCTGGCATACCGGGGGGGACTTTGGGCAGCCCCAGCATTTT	CAWHTGGDFGQPQHF
TRBV7-2	-	-	TRBJ1-2	TGTGCCAGCAGCCTTCGACAGGACTATGGCTACACCTTC	CASSLRQDYGYTF